This TCR beta chain was obtained from a study of ipilimumab plus nivolumab after autologous stem cell transplantation (dated by TCRdb to the early 2020s). Looking at the study overall: A median of about five ipilimumab doses and under 10 nivolumab doses was received by trial patients. Patients in the myeloma cohort were either high-risk and transplant-naive or had relapsed within 3 years of a first autologous transplant. Patients in the trial were undergoing autologous transplant and had high-risk diffuse large B cell lymphoma, mature T cell lymphoma, or multiple myeloma. Around 35 patients made up the trial's intent-to-treat population.

In the case of this clone: Its specific antigen is unknown. No much larger clone is present one base from it, and per-base qualities are unavailable.

CDR1 and CDR2 are read off the germline V gene (reference sequence) as MNHEY and SMNVEV. From the cysteine up to the phenylalanine, the CDR3 has a length of 14 residues. The read is trimmed to its CDR3 DNA, 42 bases read in frame from base 1. Trimming at the junction amounts to 7 bases on V and 4 bases on J, and the germline ends lie 14 bases apart. Ipilimumab was given at 1 mg/kg intravenously on day 1 of selected weeks, and checkpoint therapy started 14 to 28 days after autologous transplant. Patients received nivolumab at 3 mg/kg intravenously on day 1 of weeks 1, 4, 7, 10, and every two weeks through week 26. This Phase Ib clinical trial tested ipilimumab plus nivolumab, a combined checkpoint inhibition, as consolidation after autologous stem cell transplantation. The library was prepared using the immunoSEQ multiplex PCR assay. TCRdb mirrors the immuneACCESS table, restricted to in-frame sequences. Some clones are absent from its copies; in checked studies, under half trace to an unresolved V gene, and the reason for the others is unknown. Here the sample has roughly 40,000 clones; 85% to 95% occur a single time. The ten largest clones represent approximately 0.92% of the sample.

Findings and caveats that apply to the study as a whole: The authors concluded that combined checkpoint inhibition appeared tolerable when used as consolidation after transplant. Per the authors, a biologic rationale for further study of the post-transplant checkpoint inhibition approach was offered by T cell receptor repertoire, regulatory T cell phenotype and gut microbiota profiles.

The rearrangement combines TRBV27 with TRBJ2-1; TRBD1 is possibly the D segment (6 matching bases). This clonotype was sampled from a male donor with multiple myeloma. The source was PBMCs, collected in a trial of ipilimumab plus nivolumab as post-transplant consolidation. In nucleotide form, the sequence is TGTGCCAGCACCCCATTAGGGGGTTACAATGAGCAGTTCTTC. Translated, this is CASTPLGGYNEQFF.